This TCR beta chain was sequenced during a study of OX40 agonist ivuxolimab in advanced cancers. Assay used: immunoSEQ multiplex PCR; TCRdb lists only in-frame clones, some missing. The sample holds about 83,000 clones, about 88% seen once. A note on this clone: Its specificity is not known.

Germline CDR1 SGHTS, CDR2 YDEGEE. V dropped 2 bases and J dropped 4 bases, with 15 bases sitting between them. This CDR3 region has 15 residues. Findings and caveats of the study: At 0.1 to 3.0 mg/kg, clonal expansion of CD4+ and CD8+ blood T cells had occurred by week 6.

V gene TRBV5-8 combines with J gene TRBJ1-2; D uncertain. The TCR originated in an adult with an advanced solid tumor such as melanoma, head and neck, liver or kidney cancer. Sequenced material: CD4+ or CD8+ T cells sorted from blood, taken in a trial of the OX40 agonist ivuxolimab. CDR3 coding DNA: TGTGCCAGCAGCTTCGTGTCCGGCAGCCTCTATGGCTACACCTTC. Amino acids: CASSFVSGSLYGYTF.